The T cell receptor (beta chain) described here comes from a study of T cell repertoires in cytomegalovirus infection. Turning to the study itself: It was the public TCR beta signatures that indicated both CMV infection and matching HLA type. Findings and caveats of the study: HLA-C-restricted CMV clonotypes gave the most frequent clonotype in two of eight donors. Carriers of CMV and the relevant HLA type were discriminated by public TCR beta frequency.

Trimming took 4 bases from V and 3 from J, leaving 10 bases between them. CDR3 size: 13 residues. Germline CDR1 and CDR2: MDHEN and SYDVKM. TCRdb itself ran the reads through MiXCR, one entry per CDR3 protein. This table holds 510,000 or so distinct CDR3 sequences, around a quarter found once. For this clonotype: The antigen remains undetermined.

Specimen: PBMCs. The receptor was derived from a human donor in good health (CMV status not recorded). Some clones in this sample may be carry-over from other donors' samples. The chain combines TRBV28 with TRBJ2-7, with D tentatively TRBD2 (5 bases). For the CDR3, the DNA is TGTGCCAGCAGTTCCCGAGGGATCTACGAGCAGTACTTC. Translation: CASSSRGIYEQYF.